This T cell receptor (beta chain) was recorded in a study of cytomegalovirus exposure and HLA in healthy donors. Study findings and constraints: Previous analysis showed most TCR beta V segments were productive about 90% or about 30% of the time.

The CDR3 sequence is 13 residues long. Trimming shortened V by 6 bases and J by 0 bases, and 8 bases separated the two germline ends. Germline values: CDR1 MDHEN, CDR2 SYDVKM. Worth noting for this clone: What it binds is not known.

The study ran its PCR with 60 Vbeta and 13 Jbeta primers. The method was immunoSEQ multiplex PCR; TCRdb's version includes in-frame clones alone and lacks a portion of them. The table lists approximately 95,000 clones, approximately 80% of them singletons. This clonotype was sampled from a woman between 40 and 50 years old in good health and CMV-seropositive. The chain uses TRBV28 and TRBJ1-2; D possibly corresponds to TRBD1 (5 bases). The sample taken for sequencing was PBMCs. CDR3 nucleotides: TGTGCCAGCAGCAAGGGGACTAACTATGGCTACACCTTC. This sequence encodes CASSKGTNYGYTF.